This TCR beta chain was sequenced for a study of blood T cell repertoires in COVID-19. Study information: Material from acute and convalescent COVID-19 was sourced from the United States, Italy and Spain. The analysed material was cDNA or gDNA that came from T cells, B-cell-depleted T cells, or PBMCs.

CDR3 length: 15 amino acids. Per germline, CDR1 SNHLY and CDR2 FYNNEI. Trimming removed 5 bases from V and 2 bases from J, with 14 bases in between. Original methodology: Nucleated cell number was recorded as an estimate derived from reference gene primer amplification. Sequenced by immunoSEQ multiplex PCR; TCRdb stores in-frame clones only, minus some. That table supplies the V and J calls and clone size; D and trimming were determined from the DNA. Here the sample spans around 180,000 clones, roughly 83% being singletons. The V call is TRBV2, the J call TRBJ2-3, with D possibly matching TRBD1 (5 bases). Material for sequencing was peripheral blood. The origin of this receptor is a human donor in a cohort sampled during active COVID-19. The CDR3, as DNA: TGTGCCAGCAGTACGTTAAGGGGAAACACAGATACGCAGTATTTT. It translates to CASSTLRGNTDTQYF. The full variable domain, completed using reference TRBV2 and TRBJ2-3, is EPEVTQTPSHQVTQMGQEVILRCVPISNHLYFYWYRQILGQKVEFLVSFYNNEISEKSEIFDDQFSVERPDGSNFTLKIRSTKLEDSAMYFCASSTLRGNTDTQYFGPGTRLTVL.